This passage covers 31 T cell receptor beta chains from one sample sequenced in a study of OX40 agonist ivuxolimab in advanced cancers. TCRdb's copy holds only in-frame clones and misses some; the assay was immunoSEQ multiplex PCR. This table holds some 80,000 clones, about 92% found once. The input for sequencing was CD4+ or CD8+ T cells sorted from blood, taken in a trial of the OX40 agonist ivuxolimab. The receptors shown here come from an adult with an advanced solid tumor such as melanoma, head and neck, liver or kidney cancer.

This chain joins TRBV5-1 and TRBJ2-1; 11 nucleotides match TRBD2. CDR1 and CDR2 (germline): SGHRS, YFSETQ. The V gene end was trimmed by 2 bases and the J gene end by 1 base; junction bases not matched to a gene: 5. The CDR3 loop spans 17 amino acids. This CDR3 is CASSFILAGDSYNEQFF. The CDR3 DNA reads TGCGCCAGCAGCTTCATACTAGCGGGAGATTCCTACAATGAGCAGTTCTTC.

This chain links TRBV28 with TRBJ2-7; TRBD1 matches 11 bases. Germline-derived CDR1 and CDR2 are MDHEN and SYDVKM. The CDR3 is 17 residues long. The junction had 10 bases not matched to a gene; V was cut back by 4 bases and J by 2 bases. The CDR3 spells CASSSPRTGGAAYEQYF. The CDR3 coding sequence is TGTGCCAGCAGTTCACCTAGGACAGGGGGCGCGGCCTACGAGCAGTACTTC.

For the CDR3, the DNA is TGCGCCAGCACTCAGAGATCCCAAGAGACCCAGTACTTC. Translated: CASTQRSQETQYF. The chain has TRBV10-2 and TRBJ2-5; D remains ambiguous. V lost 7 bases and J lost 1, with 10 bases in between. This CDR3 is 13 amino acids long. Germline assignment: CDR1 WSHSY and CDR2 SAAADI.

This clone showed up just a few times. This chain connects TRBV7-2 to TRBJ2-5; a possible D gene is TRBD2 (6 bases). Germline V gene data show CDR1 as SGHTA and CDR2 as FQGNSA. The CDR3 has 14 residues. Trimming took 5 bases from V and 1 from J, leaving 11 bases between them. CDR3: CASSASSAQETQYF. CDR3 bases: TGTGCCAGCAGCGCCTCTAGCGCCCAAGAGACCCAGTACTTC. The whole variable domain, filled in from reference TRBV7-2 and TRBJ2-5, reads GAGVSQSPSNKVTEKGKDVELRCDPISGHTALYWYRQSLGQGLEFLIYFQGNSAPDKSGLPSDRFSAERTGGSVSTLTIQRTQQEDSAVYLCASSASSAQETQYFGPGTRLLVL.

The V call is TRBV4-1, the J call TRBJ2-5; D is tentatively TRBD1 or TRBD2 (6 bases each). The J call could be wrong; TRBJ2-7 is a better fit for the DNA end. CDR3 length: 13 amino acids. Germline values: CDR1 MGHRA, CDR2 YSYEKL. The CDR3: CASSRGGNYEQYF. The CDR3 region has the DNA TGCGCCAGCAGCCGAGGGGGGAACTACGAGCAGTACTTC.

The chain links TRBV18 to TRBJ1-5, with 9 bases fitting TRBD1. After removal of 4 bases from V and 0 bases from J, the junction contained 1 base not matched to a gene. CDR3 length: 15 residues. The germline CDR1 and CDR2 sequences are KGHSH and LQKENI. CDR3 in DNA: TGTGCCAGCTCACGGACAGGGGATAGCAATCAGCCCCAGCATTTT. Translation: CASSRTGDSNQPQHF.

The chain couples TRBV5-8 to TRBJ2-5; 8 bases align to TRBD2. The J call may be in error: the DNA end matches TRBJ2-7 better. Looked up from germline, CDR1 is SGHTS and CDR2 is YDEGEE. The CDR3 length is 14 residues. CDR3 DNA: TGTGCCAGCAGCTTGGGCGGGAGGTTCTACGAGCAGTACTTC. Translation: CASSLGGRFYEQYF.

V is TRBV19 and J is TRBJ2-1, with TRBD2 identical over 15 bases. The ends lost 6 bases at V and 8 bases at J; junction bases unmatched: 5. The CDR3 spans 15 residues. Per germline, CDR1 LNHDA and CDR2 SQIVND (reference sequence). The CDR3 region has the DNA TGTGCCAGTAGCCAGGGACTAGCGGGAGGATATGAGCAGTTCTTC. Translated, it gives CASSQGLAGGYEQFF.

The V and J genes are TRBV5-6 and TRBJ1-2; the match to TRBD1 covers 7 bases. The CDR3 totals 14 residues. Looked up from germline, CDR1 is SGHDT and CDR2 is YYEEEE. The junction had 4 bases not matched to a gene; V was cut back by 1 base and J by 4 bases. The CDR3 loop is CASSLSRTGYGYTF. The CDR3 DNA is TGTGCCAGCAGCTTGTCCCGGACAGGCTATGGCTACACCTTC.

This chain uses TRBV27 with TRBJ2-2; 8 bases are a match to TRBD2. CDR3 length: 15 amino acids. Germline V CDR1 and CDR2: MNHEY, SMNVEV (reference sequence). The V and J ends lost 6 bases and 1 base, in that order; junction bases with no gene match: 4. The chain's CDR3 is CASSTSGRNTGELFF. CDR3 coding DNA: TGTGCCAGCAGCACCAGCGGGAGGAACACCGGGGAGCTGTTTTTT.

This chain uses TRBV19 with TRBJ1-2; D not certain. The V end lost 4 bases, the J end lost 4 bases, and 7 bases lay between the germline ends. The CDR3 runs 12 residues. Germline V gene sequence: CDR1 LNHDA, CDR2 SQIVND (reference sequence). CDR3 sequence: CASSTNPYGYTF. The DNA for the CDR3 is TGTGCCAGTAGTACCAACCCCTATGGCTACACCTTC.

The V and J genes are TRBV7-2 and TRBJ2-3, with D maybe TRBD2 (6 bases). This CDR3 has 15 amino acids. Trimming stripped 5 bases from V and 5 bases from J, with 17 bases between. The germline CDR1 and CDR2 sequences are SGHTA and FQGNSA. CDR3 in amino acids: CASSPRGGMEDTQYF. CDR3 nucleotide sequence: TGTGCCAGCAGCCCCCGGGGCGGGATGGAAGATACGCAGTATTTT.

The chain links TRBV27 to TRBJ2-1; D is unresolved. Trimming pared 4 bases from V and 4 bases from J, leaving 17 bases between. This CDR3 is built from 16 residues. Germline CDR1 is MNHEY and CDR2 is SMNVEV (reference sequence). As DNA, the CDR3 is TGTGCCAGCAGTTCCCGTGTGGGCAGGCATTACAATGAGCAGTTCTTC. Translation gives CASSSRVGRHYNEQFF.

V is TRBV14 and J is TRBJ1-1; D is undetermined. Trimming took off 2 bases at V and 8 bases at J, with 15 bases between the two ends. CDR3 length: 14 amino acids. Germline V CDR1 and CDR2: SGHDN, FVKESK. CDR3 loop: CASSQRAVAGEAFF. CDR3 in DNA: TGTGCCAGCAGCCAAAGGGCGGTGGCGGGCGAAGCTTTCTTT.

The rearrangement links TRBV18 to TRBJ2-5, with D possibly being TRBD2 (6 bases). V was shortened by 0 bases and J by 5 bases, with 13 bases between the two germline ends. The length of the CDR3 is 15 residues. Germline V gene data show CDR1 as KGHSH and CDR2 as LQKENI. CDR3 amino acids: CASSPPRARGETQYF. The CDR3, as DNA: TGTGCCAGCTCACCACCCAGAGCACGGGGGGAGACCCAGTACTTC.

The V call is TRBV2, the J call TRBJ2-3; no firm D call. V was clipped by 8 bases and J by 0 bases, with 9 bases between them. The CDR3 extends over 13 amino acids. Germline CDR1 reads SNHLY; CDR2 reads FYNNEI. The chain's CDR3 is CASQRSSTDTQYF. CDR3 nucleotide sequence: TGTGCCAGCCAGCGCTCTAGCACAGATACGCAGTATTTT. The variable domain in full, with the rest retrieved from reference TRBV2 and TRBJ2-3, is EPEVTQTPSHQVTQMGQEVILRCVPISNHLYFYWYRQILGQKVEFLVSFYNNEISEKSEIFDDQFSVERPDGSNFTLKIRSTKLEDSAMYFCASQRSSTDTQYFGPGTRLTVL.

The V call is TRBV28, the J call TRBJ1-5; 8 bases are shared with TRBD1. The CDR3 totals 14 residues. Germline V gene lookup returns CDR1 MDHEN and CDR2 SYDVKM. The J segment lost 6 bases and the V segment lost 8 bases, leaving 9 bases of the junction unmatched. The CDR3 coding sequence is TGTGCCAGCGCTACAGGGGGTAATGGTCAGCCCCAGCATTTT. Amino acid sequence: CASATGGNGQPQHF.

In DNA form, the CDR3 reads TGTGCCAGTAGTACGATCCAGGGGGCCGGGAACACTGAAGCTTTCTTT. Translated: CASSTIQGAGNTEAFF. This chain connects TRBV19 to TRBJ1-1, with 8 positions matching TRBD1. Germline loops: CDR1 LNHDA, CDR2 SQIVND (reference sequence). The V gene end was trimmed by 4 bases and the J gene end by 1 base; junction bases not matched to a gene: 8. The CDR3 is made up of 16 amino acids.

V is TRBV15 and J is TRBJ1-2, with a tentative D call TRBD1 (5 bases). Germline CDR1 reads LNHNV; CDR2 reads YYDKDF (reference sequence). There are 15 residues in the CDR3. Trimming took 2 bases from V and 4 from J, leaving 14 bases between them. The CDR3 region has the DNA TGTGCCACCAGCAGACAAGACCGGGGCGGCTATGGCTACACCTTC. Translation: CATSRQDRGGYGYTF.

The rearrangement links TRBV12-2 to TRBJ2-1; the table assigns TRBD2, which was not confirmed against the DNA. TRBV12-2 is designated a pseudogene. There are 15 residues in the CDR3. For the CDR3, the DNA is TGTGCAAGTCGCTTAGTCCGCGGGAGGGACAATGAGCAGTTCTTC. Translation: CASRLVRGRDNEQFF.

The V and J genes are TRBV10-2 and TRBJ2-1, with 7 bases lining up with TRBD2. The trim removed 6 bases at V and 2 bases at J, leaving 4 bases unmatched. The germline gives CDR1 WSHSY, CDR2 SAAADI. The CDR3 consists of 14 residues. In nucleotides, the CDR3 is TGCGCCAGCAGCCAGCGGGGTCCCTACAATGAGCAGTTCTTC. Translating it yields CASSQRGPYNEQFF.

The rearrangement links TRBV5-1 to TRBJ1-3; D not certain. The V end lost 3 bases, the J end lost 2 bases, and 0 bases lay between the germline ends. The CDR3 is 11 amino acids. Germline V gene lookup returns CDR1 SGHRS and CDR2 YFSETQ. CDR3 bases: TGCGCCAGCAGCTCTGGAAACACCATATATTTT. This gives the protein CASSSGNTIYF. The full variable domain, with the rest looked up from reference TRBV5-1 and TRBJ1-3, is KAGVTQTPRYLIKTRGQQVTLSCSPISGHRSVSWYQQTPGQGLQFLFEYFSETQRNKGNFPGRFSGRQFSNSRSEMNVSTLELGDSALYLCASSSGNTIYFGEGSWLTVV.

Concerning this clone itself: This sample includes further DNA sequences coding for the same CDR3. The chain couples TRBV28 to TRBJ1-5; D may be TRBD1 (5 bases). This CDR3 comprises 14 residues. V was cut by 2 bases and J by 0 bases, with 5 bases left in between. Germline CDR1 and CDR2: MDHEN and SYDVKM. CDR3 nucleotides: TGTGCCAGCAGTTTAGGGGGTAGCAATCAGCCCCAGCATTTT. Protein: CASSLGGSNQPQHF.

To note about this clone: Other nucleotide sequences in the sample specify the same CDR3. V usage is TRBV5-1 and J usage is TRBJ2-5, with D unclear. The germline V gene has CDR1 SGHRS and CDR2 YFSETQ. The V gene lost 0 bases and the J gene lost 1 base, with 7 bases spanning the gap. This CDR3 region has 14 residues. The CDR3 here is CASSLVGGQETQYF. The CDR3, as DNA: TGCGCCAGCAGCTTGGTAGGTGGCCAAGAGACCCAGTACTTC.

The chain joins TRBV6-1 to TRBJ2-1; D may be TRBD1 (6 bases). CDR3 length equals 14 residues. Germline loops: CDR1 MNHNS, CDR2 SASEGT. V lost 4 bases and J 7 bases, leaving 14 bases between the germline ends. The CDR3 DNA follows: TGTGCCAGCAGTGCAAACAGGGTTGGGAATGAGCAGTTCTTC. This gives the protein CASSANRVGNEQFF.

This sequence joins TRBV10-3 and TRBJ2-7; D remains ambiguous. The CDR3 loop spans 15 amino acids. Germline CDR1 reads ENHRY; CDR2 reads SYGVKD. Trimming cost V 2 bases and J 6 bases, with 17 bases left between them. The CDR3 sequence is CAISEGLSGVREQYF. DNA for the CDR3: TGTGCCATCAGTGAGGGGCTATCGGGTGTCCGCGAGCAGTACTTC.

This clone was observed a handful of times. The J gene is TRBJ2-1, the V gene TRBV7-2; D gene ambiguous. Trimming cost V 3 bases and J 2 bases, with 5 bases left between them. The CDR3 spans 13 residues. Per germline, CDR1 SGHTA and CDR2 FQGNSA. The CDR3 DNA sequence: TGTGCCAGCAGCTTCACCGCCTACAATGAGCAGTTCTTC. Translation gives CASSFTAYNEQFF.

The V call is TRBV5-1, the J call TRBJ1-2, with 10 nucleotides matching TRBD1. Trimming removed 2 bases from V and 6 bases from J; junction bases left unmatched: 7. Germline-derived CDR1 and CDR2 are SGHRS and YFSETQ. This CDR3 is 15 amino acids long. The CDR3 spells CASSFIATGGHGYTF. The CDR3 coding sequence is TGCGCCAGCAGCTTTATCGCGACAGGGGGCCATGGCTACACCTTC.

This clone was detected only once. In the same sample, other DNA sequences code for this CDR3. V usage is TRBV2 and J usage is TRBJ1-1; 7 bases align to TRBD1. Trimming cost V 5 bases and J 1 base; bases outside gene matches: 1. Germline V lookup: CDR1 SNHLY, CDR2 FYNNEI. The CDR3 runs to 13 residues. This chain's CDR3 is CASSRQGNTEAFF. As DNA, the CDR3 is TGTGCCAGCAGTAGACAGGGGAACACTGAAGCTTTCTTT.

J is TRBJ2-1 and V is TRBV5-4; a possible D gene is TRBD2 (6 bases). CDR1 is SGHNT and CDR2 is YYREEE in the germline V gene (reference sequence). CDR3 length: 13 residues. The V and J ends lost 4 bases and 6 bases respectively, with 11 bases between them. The CDR3 nucleotides read TGTGCCAGCAGCGTCACTAGCACCAATGAGCAGTTCTTC. This sequence encodes CASSVTSTNEQFF.

V and J are TRBV9 and TRBJ1-5, with D perhaps matching TRBD1 (6 bases). The V end lost 0 bases, the J end lost 1 base, and 26 bases lay between the germline ends. This CDR3 spans 21 amino acids. Germline CDR1 reads SGDLS; CDR2 reads YYNGEE. The CDR3 nucleotides read TGTGCCAGCAGCGTAGATAGGGGGACGGAGGGAAACCATAGGAGCAATCAGCCCCAGCATTTT. Translation: CASSVDRGTEGNHRSNQPQHF.